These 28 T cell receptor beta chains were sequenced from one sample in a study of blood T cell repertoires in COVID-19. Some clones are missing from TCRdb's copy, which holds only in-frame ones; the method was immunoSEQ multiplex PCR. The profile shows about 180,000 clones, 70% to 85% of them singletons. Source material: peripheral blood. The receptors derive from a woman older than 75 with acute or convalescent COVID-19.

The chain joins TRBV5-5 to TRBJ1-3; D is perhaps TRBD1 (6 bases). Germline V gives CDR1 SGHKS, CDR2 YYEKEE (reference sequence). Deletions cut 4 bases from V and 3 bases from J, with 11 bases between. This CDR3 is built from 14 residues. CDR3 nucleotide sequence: TGTGCCAGCAGCCTGGAACAGGGTGGAAACACCATATATTTT. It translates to CASSLEQGGNTIYF. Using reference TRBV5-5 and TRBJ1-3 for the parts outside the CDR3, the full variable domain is DAGVTQSPTHLIKTRGQQVTLRCSPISGHKSVSWYQQVLGQGPQFIFQYYEKEERGRGNFPDRFSARQFPNYSSELNVNALLLGDSALYLCASSLEQGGNTIYFGEGSWLTVV.

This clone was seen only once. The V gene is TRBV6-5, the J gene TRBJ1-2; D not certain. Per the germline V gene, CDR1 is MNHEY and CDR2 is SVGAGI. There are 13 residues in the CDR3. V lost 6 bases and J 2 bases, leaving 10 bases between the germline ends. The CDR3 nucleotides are TGTGCCAGCAGCCCACTACACAACTATGGCTACACCTTC. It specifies CASSPLHNYGYTF.

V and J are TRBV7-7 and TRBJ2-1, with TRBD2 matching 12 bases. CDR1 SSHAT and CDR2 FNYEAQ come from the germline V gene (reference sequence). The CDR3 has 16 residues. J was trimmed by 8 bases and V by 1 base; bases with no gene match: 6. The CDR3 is CASSLGASGRADEQFF. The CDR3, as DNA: TGTGCCAGCAGCTTAGGGGCTAGCGGGAGGGCCGATGAGCAGTTCTTC.

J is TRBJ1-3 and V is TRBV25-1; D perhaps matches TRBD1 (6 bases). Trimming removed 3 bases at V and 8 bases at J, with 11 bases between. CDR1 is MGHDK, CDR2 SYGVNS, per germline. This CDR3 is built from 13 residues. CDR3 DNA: TGTGCCAGCAGTGACGCAGGGGTACACACCATATATTTT. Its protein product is CASSDAGVHTIYF.

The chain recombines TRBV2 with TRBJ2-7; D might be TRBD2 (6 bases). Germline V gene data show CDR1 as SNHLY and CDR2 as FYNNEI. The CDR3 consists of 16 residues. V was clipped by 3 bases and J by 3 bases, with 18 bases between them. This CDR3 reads CASSEAVGGWGYEQYF. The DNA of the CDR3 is TGTGCCAGCAGTGAGGCAGTGGGAGGCTGGGGCTACGAGCAGTACTTC.

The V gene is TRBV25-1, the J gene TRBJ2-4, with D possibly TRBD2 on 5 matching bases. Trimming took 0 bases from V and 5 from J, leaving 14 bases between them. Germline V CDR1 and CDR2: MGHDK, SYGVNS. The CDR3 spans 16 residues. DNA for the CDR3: TGTGCCAGCAGTGAATATAGAGGGTATCGTGAAAACATTCAGTACTTC. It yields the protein CASSEYRGYRENIQYF. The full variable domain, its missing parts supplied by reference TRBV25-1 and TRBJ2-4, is EADIYQTPRYLVIGTGKKITLECSQTMGHDKMYWYQQDPGMELHLIHYSYGVNSTEKGDLSSESTVSRIRTEHFPLTLESARPSHTSQYLCASSEYRGYRENIQYFGAGTRLSVL.

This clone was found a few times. CDR3 nucleotides: TGTGCCAGTAACCCGGACAGGGACCCAACTAATGAAAAACTGTTTTTT. This sequence encodes CASNPDRDPTNEKLFF. The chain combines TRBV19 with TRBJ1-4; 8 bases match TRBD1. Germline V CDR1 and CDR2: LNHDA, SQIVND (reference sequence). V dropped 7 bases and J dropped 0; count of bases not matched to a gene: 7. The CDR3 extends over 16 amino acids.

The CDR3 nucleotides read TGTGCCAGCAGCCGCGGGACGGACAACTATGGCTACACCTTC. This encodes CASSRGTDNYGYTF. The V and J genes are TRBV6-2 or TRBV6-3 and TRBJ1-2; D may be TRBD1 (5 bases). The germline V gene encodes CDR1 MNHEY and CDR2 SVGEGT. The CDR3 runs 14 residues. The ends were cut back, 6 bases at V and 2 bases at J, with 13 bases in the middle.

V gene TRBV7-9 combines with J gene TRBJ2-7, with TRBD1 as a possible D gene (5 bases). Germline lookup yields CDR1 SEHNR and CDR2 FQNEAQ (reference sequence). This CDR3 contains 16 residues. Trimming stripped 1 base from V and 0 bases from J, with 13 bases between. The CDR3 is CASSLGQTYTSYEQYF. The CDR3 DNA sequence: TGTGCCAGCAGCTTAGGACAGACCTACACCTCCTACGAGCAGTACTTC.

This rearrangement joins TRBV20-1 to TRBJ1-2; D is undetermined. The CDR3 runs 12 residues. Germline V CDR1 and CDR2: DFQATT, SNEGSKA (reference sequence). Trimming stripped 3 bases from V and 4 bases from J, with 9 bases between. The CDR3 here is CSASPAGYGYTF. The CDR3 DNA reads TGCAGTGCTAGTCCCGCGGGCTATGGCTACACCTTC.

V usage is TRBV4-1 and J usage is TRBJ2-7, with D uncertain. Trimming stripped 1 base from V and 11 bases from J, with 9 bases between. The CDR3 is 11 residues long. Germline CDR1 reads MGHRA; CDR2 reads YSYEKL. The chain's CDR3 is CASSQVGSEYF. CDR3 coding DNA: TGCGCCAGCAGCCAAGTCGGTTCTGAGTACTTC.

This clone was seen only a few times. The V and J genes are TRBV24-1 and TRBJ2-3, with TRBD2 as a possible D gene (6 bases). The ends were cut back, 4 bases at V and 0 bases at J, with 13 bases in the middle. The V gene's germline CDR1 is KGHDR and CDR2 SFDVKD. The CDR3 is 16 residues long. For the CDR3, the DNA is TGTGCCACCAGTGACCCTGGACGGGGGAGCACAGATACGCAGTATTTT. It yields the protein CATSDPGRGSTDTQYF.

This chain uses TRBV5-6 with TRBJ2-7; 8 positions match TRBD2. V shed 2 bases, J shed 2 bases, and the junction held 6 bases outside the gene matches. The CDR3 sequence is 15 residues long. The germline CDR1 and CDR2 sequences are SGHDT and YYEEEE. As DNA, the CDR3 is TGTGCCAGCAGCTTCCTAACTAGCGGTGCCTACGAGCAGTACTTC. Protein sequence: CASSFLTSGAYEQYF.

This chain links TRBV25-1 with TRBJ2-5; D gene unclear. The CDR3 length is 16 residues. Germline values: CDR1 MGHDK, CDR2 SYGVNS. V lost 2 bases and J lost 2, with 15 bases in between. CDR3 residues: CASSEGASLPQETQYF. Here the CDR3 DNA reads TGTGCCAGCAGTGAAGGAGCCAGTCTACCACAAGAGACCCAGTACTTC. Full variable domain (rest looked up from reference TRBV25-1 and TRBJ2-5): EADIYQTPRYLVIGTGKKITLECSQTMGHDKMYWYQQDPGMELHLIHYSYGVNSTEKGDLSSESTVSRIRTEHFPLTLESARPSHTSQYLCASSEGASLPQETQYFGPGTRLLVL.

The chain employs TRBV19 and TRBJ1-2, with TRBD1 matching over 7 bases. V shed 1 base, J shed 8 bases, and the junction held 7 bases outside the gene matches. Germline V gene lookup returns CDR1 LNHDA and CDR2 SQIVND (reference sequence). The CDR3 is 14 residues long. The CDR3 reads CASSIAERGRGYTF. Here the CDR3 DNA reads TGTGCCAGTAGTATAGCGGAAAGGGGGCGAGGCTACACCTTC.

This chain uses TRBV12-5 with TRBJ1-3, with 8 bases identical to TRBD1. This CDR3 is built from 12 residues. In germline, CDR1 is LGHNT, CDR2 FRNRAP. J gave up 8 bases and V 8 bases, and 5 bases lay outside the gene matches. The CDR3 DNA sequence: TGTGCTAGTACCGACAGGGGAGACACCATATATTTT. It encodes CASTDRGDTIYF.

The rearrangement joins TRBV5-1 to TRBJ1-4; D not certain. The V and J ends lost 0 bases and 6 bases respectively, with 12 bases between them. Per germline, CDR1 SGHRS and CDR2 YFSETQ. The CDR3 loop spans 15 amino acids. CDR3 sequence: CASSLDPGQDEKLFF. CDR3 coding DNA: TGCGCCAGCAGCTTGGATCCAGGCCAGGATGAAAAACTGTTTTTT.

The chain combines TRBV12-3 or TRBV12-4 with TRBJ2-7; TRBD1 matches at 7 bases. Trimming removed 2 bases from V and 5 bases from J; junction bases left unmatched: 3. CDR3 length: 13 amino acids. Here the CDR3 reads CASSLRQGDEQYF. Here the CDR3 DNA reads TGTGCCAGCAGTTTAAGGCAGGGGGACGAGCAGTACTTC.

CDR3 in DNA: TGTGCCAGCAGGAACACAGGGGGCTCTGAAAAACTGTTTTTT. Amino acids: CASRNTGGSEKLFF. This rearrangement joins TRBV6-6 to TRBJ1-4, with 9 bases identical to TRBD1. Trimming cost V 6 bases and J 7 bases; bases outside gene matches: 6. This CDR3 is built from 14 residues. Looked up from germline, CDR1 is MNHNY and CDR2 is SVGAGI (reference sequence).

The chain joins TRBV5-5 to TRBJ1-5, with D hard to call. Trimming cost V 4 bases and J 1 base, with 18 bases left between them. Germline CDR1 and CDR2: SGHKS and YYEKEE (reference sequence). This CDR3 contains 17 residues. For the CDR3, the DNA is TGTGCCAGCAGCCCCGTTCCCCCTTCGTCCAGCAATCAGCCCCAGCATTTT. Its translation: CASSPVPPSSSNQPQHF.

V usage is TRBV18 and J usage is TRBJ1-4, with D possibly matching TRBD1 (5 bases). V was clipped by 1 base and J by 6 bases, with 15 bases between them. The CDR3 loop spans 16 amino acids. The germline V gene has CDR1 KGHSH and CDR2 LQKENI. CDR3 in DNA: TGTGCCAGCTCACCACTTAGGGGAAATCTAGATGAAAAACTGTTTTTT. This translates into CASSPLRGNLDEKLFF.

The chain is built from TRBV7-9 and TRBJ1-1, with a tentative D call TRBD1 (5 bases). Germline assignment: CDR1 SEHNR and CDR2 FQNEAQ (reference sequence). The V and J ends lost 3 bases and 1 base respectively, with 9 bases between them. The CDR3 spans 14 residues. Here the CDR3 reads CASSFGGENTEAFF. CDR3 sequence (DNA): TGTGCCAGCAGCTTCGGGGGGGAGAACACTGAAGCTTTCTTT. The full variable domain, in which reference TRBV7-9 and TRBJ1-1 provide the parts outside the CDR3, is DTGVSQNPRHKITKRGQNVTFRCDPISEHNRLYWYRQTLGQGPEFLTYFQNEAQLEKSRLLSDRFSAERPKGSFSTLEIQRTEQGDSAMYLCASSFGGENTEAFFGQGTRLTVV.

The CDR3 loop reads CASSAGFQGGEQYF. For the CDR3, the DNA is TGTGCCAGCAGCGCGGGGTTCCAGGGTGGCGAGCAGTACTTC. The V gene is TRBV6-2 or TRBV6-3, the J gene TRBJ2-7; maybe TRBD2 (6 bases). The CDR3 runs to 14 residues. The V and J ends lost 6 bases and 6 bases respectively, with 18 bases between them. CDR1 and CDR2 (germline): MNHEY, SVGEGT.

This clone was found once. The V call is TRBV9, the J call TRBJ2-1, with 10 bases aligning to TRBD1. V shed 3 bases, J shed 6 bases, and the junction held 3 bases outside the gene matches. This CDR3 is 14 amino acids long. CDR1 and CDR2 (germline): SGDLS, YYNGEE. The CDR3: CASSGRTGGNEQFF. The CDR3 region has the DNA TGTGCCAGCAGCGGAAGGACAGGGGGCAATGAGCAGTTCTTC. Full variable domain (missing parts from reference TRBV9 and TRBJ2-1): DSGVTQTPKHLITATGQRVTLRCSPRSGDLSVYWYQQSLDQGLQFLIQYYNGEERAKGNILERFSAQQFPDLHSELNLSSLELGDSALYFCASSGRTGGNEQFFGPGTRLTVL.

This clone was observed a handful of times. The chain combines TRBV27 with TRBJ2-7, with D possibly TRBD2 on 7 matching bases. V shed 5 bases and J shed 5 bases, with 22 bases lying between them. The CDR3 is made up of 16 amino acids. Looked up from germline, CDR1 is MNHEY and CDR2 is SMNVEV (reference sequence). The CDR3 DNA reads TGTGCCAGCAGTGCCCTTTCGGGGGGCGTCTTCGACGAGCAGTACTTC. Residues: CASSALSGGVFDEQYF.

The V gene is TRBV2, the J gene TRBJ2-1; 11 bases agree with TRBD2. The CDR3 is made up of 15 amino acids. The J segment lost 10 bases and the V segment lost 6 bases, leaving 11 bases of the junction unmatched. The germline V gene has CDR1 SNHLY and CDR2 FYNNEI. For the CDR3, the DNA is TGTGCCAGCAGGACCGGGACTAGCGGTGATCTCGAGCAGTTCTTC. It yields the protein CASRTGTSGDLEQFF.

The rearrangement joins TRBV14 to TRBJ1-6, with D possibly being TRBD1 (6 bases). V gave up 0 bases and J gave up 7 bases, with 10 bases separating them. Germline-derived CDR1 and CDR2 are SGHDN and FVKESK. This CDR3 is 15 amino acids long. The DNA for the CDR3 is TGTGCCAGCAGCCAAGAAACAGGGATGAATTCACCCCTCCACTTT. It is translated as CASSQETGMNSPLHF.

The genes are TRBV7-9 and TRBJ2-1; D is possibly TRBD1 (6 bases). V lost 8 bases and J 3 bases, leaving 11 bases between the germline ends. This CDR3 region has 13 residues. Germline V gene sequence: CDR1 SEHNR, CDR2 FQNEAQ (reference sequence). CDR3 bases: TGTGCCAGCCGGACAGCCGGCTACAATGAGCAGTTCTTC. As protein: CASRTAGYNEQFF.